Each of the 12 T cell receptor beta chains below was sequenced from the same sample in a study of blood T cell repertoires in COVID-19. Sequenced by immunoSEQ multiplex PCR; TCRdb stores in-frame clones only, minus some. The sample has more than 45,000 clones, around 84% seen once. The sample was peripheral blood. These receptors were taken from a man between 65 and 79 years old with acute or convalescent COVID-19.

The chain couples TRBV19 to TRBJ1-2; D perhaps matches TRBD1 (5 bases). Germline CDR1 and CDR2: LNHDA and SQIVND (reference sequence). This CDR3 has 17 residues. The V end was cut by 6 bases, the J end by 6 bases, with 26 bases between. The CDR3 region has the DNA TGTGCCAGTAGCGTAGTGGAACAGGCCAAAATGCGAGATGGCTACACCTTC. Amino acids: CASSVVEQAKMRDGYTF.

This clone was seen only a few times. This chain uses TRBV3-1 (or the pseudogene TRBV3-2) with TRBJ2-7, with 8 bases matching TRBD2. The junction had 8 bases not matched to a gene; V was cut back by 1 base and J by 3 bases. CDR1 and CDR2 from the germline V gene are LGHDT and YNNKEL (reference sequence). The length of the CDR3 is 16 residues. The CDR3 DNA sequence: TGTGCCAGCAGCCAAGTAGGTACTAGCGGAAACTACGAGCAGTACTTC. This translates into CASSQVGTSGNYEQYF.

The chain couples TRBV2 to TRBJ1-3; 7 positions agree with TRBD1. The CDR3 sequence is 16 residues long. Per germline, CDR1 SNHLY and CDR2 FYNNEI. The V and J ends lost 4 bases and 0 bases, in that order; junction bases with no gene match: 6. CDR3 sequence (DNA): TGTGCCAGCAGTGGAATAAGGGACAGCTCTGGAAACACCATATATTTT. Protein: CASSGIRDSSGNTIYF.

The chain couples TRBV10-2 to TRBJ2-1, with 8 positions matching TRBD2. J lost 7 bases, V lost 6 bases, and 14 bases had no gene match. CDR3 length: 16 residues. Looked up from germline, CDR1 is WSHSY and CDR2 is SAAADI. In DNA form, the CDR3 reads TGCGCCAGCAGGCCGACACCGGGAGGGCCTGCGAATGAGCAGTTCTTC. This encodes CASRPTPGGPANEQFF.

The chain uses TRBV3-1 (or the pseudogene TRBV3-2) and TRBJ1-3, with unresolved D. The CDR3 has 13 amino acids. The V gene lost 4 bases and the J gene lost 7 bases, with 11 bases spanning the gap. The germline V gene has CDR1 LGHDT and CDR2 YNNKEL (reference sequence). The CDR3 sequence is CASSPAPGNTIYF. In DNA, the CDR3 is TGTGCCAGCAGCCCGGCCCCGGGGAACACCATATATTTT.

The gene calls are TRBV28 and TRBJ1-2; TRBD1 matches 8 bases. The ends lost 3 bases at V and 7 bases at J; junction bases unmatched: 7. In germline, CDR1 is MDHEN, CDR2 SYDVKM. There are 14 residues in the CDR3. The DNA for the CDR3 is TGTGCCAGCAGTTTTCCTGGACAGGGCCGTGGCTACACCTTC. It encodes CASSFPGQGRGYTF.

The V call is TRBV7-8, the J call TRBJ2-5; 7 positions match TRBD1. The CDR3 runs 15 residues. Germline-derived CDR1 and CDR2 are SGHVS and FQNEAQ. J lost 4 bases, V lost 7 bases, and 12 bases had no gene match. CDR3 sequence: CASNPPGQSRETQYF. CDR3 nucleotides: TGTGCCAGCAACCCCCCGGGACAGTCCAGAGAGACCCAGTACTTC.

The chain is built from TRBV5-1 and TRBJ2-5; 8 bases match TRBD2. V lost 0 bases to trimming and J lost 0 bases; unmatched junction nucleotides: 7. Looked up from germline, CDR1 is SGHRS and CDR2 is YFSETQ. The CDR3 runs 17 residues. The DNA of the CDR3 is TGCGCCAGCAGCTTGGCAGCGGGGGCATCGTACCAAGAGACCCAGTACTTC. As protein: CASSLAAGASYQETQYF.

The chain links TRBV19 to TRBJ1-1, with D tentatively TRBD1 (5 bases). Germline lookup yields CDR1 LNHDA and CDR2 SQIVND (reference sequence). Trimming left V 4 bases short and J 5 bases short, with 14 bases between. The CDR3 is made up of 14 amino acids. CDR3 bases: TGTGCCAGTAGTAAGGGAGGGGACTCAACTGAAGCTTTCTTT. It specifies CASSKGGDSTEAFF. Full variable domain (rest looked up from reference TRBV19 and TRBJ1-1): DGGITQSPKYLFRKEGQNVTLSCEQNLNHDAMYWYRQDPGQGLRLIYYSQIVNDFQKGDIAEGYSVSREKKESFPLTVTSAQKNPTAFYLCASSKGGDSTEAFFGQGTRLTVV.

The chain links TRBV7-2 to TRBJ2-7; 10 bases map to TRBD2. CDR3 length: 18 amino acids. With V trimmed by 4 bases and J by 6 bases, 18 bases remained unmatched. Per germline, CDR1 SGHTA and CDR2 FQGNSA. The CDR3 reads CASSSPSGGRFRGGEQYF. The CDR3 coding sequence is TGTGCCAGCAGCTCCCCTAGCGGGGGCCGCTTTAGGGGTGGCGAGCAGTACTTC.

In its sample, this clone was seen a few times. V usage is TRBV30 and J usage is TRBJ1-4; 9 bases fit TRBD1. The CDR3 length is 15 residues. Losses at the gene ends were 3 bases for V and 6 bases for J; bases not matched to a gene: 8. Germline loops: CDR1 GTSNPN, CDR2 SVGIG (reference sequence). As DNA, the CDR3 is TGTGCCTGGAGAAACAAGGACAGGGGTTATGAAAAACTGTTTTTT. Translation gives CAWRNKDRGYEKLFF.

The sample holds one count of this clone. The chain combines TRBV5-1 with TRBJ1-4, with 10 bases aligning to TRBD1. The germline CDR1 and CDR2 sequences are SGHRS and YFSETQ. J gave up 5 bases and V 4 bases, and 26 bases lay outside the gene matches. The CDR3 is 22 residues long. As DNA, the CDR3 is TGCGCCAGCAGCAAGCCCCCTCGGACAGGGGGTCATTTAACGATCTCCAATGAAAAACTGTTTTTT. Protein product: CASSKPPRTGGHLTISNEKLFF.